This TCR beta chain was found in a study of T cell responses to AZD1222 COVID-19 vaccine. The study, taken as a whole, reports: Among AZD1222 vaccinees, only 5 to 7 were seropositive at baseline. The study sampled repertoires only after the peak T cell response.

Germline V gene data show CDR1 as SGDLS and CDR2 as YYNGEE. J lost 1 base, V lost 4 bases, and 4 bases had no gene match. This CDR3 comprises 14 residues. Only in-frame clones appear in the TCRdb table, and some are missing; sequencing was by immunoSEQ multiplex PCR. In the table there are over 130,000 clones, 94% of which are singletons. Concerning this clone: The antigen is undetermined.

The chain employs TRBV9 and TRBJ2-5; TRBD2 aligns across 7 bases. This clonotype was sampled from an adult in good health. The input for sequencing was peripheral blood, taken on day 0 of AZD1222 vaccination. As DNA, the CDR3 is TGTGCCAGCAGCTCAGGGACTATCCAAGAGACCCAGTACTTC. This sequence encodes CASSSGTIQETQYF.